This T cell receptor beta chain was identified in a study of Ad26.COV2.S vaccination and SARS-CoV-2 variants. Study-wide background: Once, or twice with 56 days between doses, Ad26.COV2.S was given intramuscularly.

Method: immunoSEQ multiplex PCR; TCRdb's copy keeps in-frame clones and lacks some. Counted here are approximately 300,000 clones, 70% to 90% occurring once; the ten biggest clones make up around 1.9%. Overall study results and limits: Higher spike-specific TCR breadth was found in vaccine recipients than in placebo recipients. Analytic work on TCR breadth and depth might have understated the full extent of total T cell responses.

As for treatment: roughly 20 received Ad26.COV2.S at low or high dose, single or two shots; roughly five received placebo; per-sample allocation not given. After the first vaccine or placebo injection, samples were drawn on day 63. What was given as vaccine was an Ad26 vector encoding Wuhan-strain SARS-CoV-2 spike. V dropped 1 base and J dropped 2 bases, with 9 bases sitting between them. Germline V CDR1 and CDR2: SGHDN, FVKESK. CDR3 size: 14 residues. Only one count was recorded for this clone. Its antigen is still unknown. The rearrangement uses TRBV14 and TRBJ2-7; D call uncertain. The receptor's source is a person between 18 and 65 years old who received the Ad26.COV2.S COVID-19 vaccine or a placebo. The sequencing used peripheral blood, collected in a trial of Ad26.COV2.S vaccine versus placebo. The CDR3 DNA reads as TGTGCCAGCAGCCAAGTTGGGTCCCCCTACGAGCAGTACTTC. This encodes CASSQVGSPYEQYF.